The clone carrying this TCR beta chain appeared a few times. Its antigen is unknown. These data belong to a study of blood T cells in healthy people across ages. Regarding the study as a whole: Both naive CD4+ cell counts and diversity were greater in long-lived donors than in aged donors. Diversity was estimated from one million T cells, and these estimates were considered underestimates.

Germline V lookup: CDR1 SEHNR, CDR2 FQNEAQ (reference sequence). Trimming removed 10 bases at V and 8 bases at J, with 14 bases between. This CDR3 has 11 amino acids. Through a sample-barcoded 5' primer and a J-beta primer mix, a second PCR was run for roughly 6 to 12 cycles. Every cDNA molecule bore a tag from a template-switch adaptor containing 12 random nucleotides. Each CDR3 protein gets one entry after TCRdb re-called the 5' RACE reads with MiXCR. The repertoire holds some 1,800,000 distinct CDR3 sequences, with roughly two fifths as singletons. Input material: blood. This sequence was found in a human donor in good health. The V and J genes are TRBV7-9 and TRBJ1-2; D ambiguous. CDR3 nucleotide sequence: TGTGCCATCCGGGGAGGCGGAGGCTACACCTTC. As protein: CAIRGGGGYTF.